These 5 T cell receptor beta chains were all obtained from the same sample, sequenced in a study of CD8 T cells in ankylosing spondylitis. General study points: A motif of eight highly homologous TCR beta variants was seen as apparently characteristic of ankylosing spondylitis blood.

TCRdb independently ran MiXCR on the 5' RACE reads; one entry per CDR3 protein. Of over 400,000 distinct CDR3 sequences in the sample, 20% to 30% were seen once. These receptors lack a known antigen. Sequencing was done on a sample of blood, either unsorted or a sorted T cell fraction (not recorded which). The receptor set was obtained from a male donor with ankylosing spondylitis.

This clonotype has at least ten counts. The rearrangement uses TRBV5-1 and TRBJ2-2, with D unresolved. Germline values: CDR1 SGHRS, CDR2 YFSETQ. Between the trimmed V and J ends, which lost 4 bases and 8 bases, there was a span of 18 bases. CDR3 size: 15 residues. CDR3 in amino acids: CASSPDGPQIGELFF. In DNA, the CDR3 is TGCGCCAGCAGCCCCGACGGACCCCAGATAGGGGAGCTGTTTTTT.

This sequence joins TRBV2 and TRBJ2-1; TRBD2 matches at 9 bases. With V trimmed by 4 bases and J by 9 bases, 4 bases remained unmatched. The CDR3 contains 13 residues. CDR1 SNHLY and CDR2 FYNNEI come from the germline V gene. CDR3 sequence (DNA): TGTGCCAGCAGTGTTGTAGCGGGAGCTGAGCAGTTCTTC. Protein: CASSVVAGAEQFF.

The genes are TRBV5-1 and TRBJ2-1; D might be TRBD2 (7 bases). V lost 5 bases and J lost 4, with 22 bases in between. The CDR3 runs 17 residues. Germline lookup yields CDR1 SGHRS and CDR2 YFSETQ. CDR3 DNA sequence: TGCGCCAGCAGTCCCGAGGGGGGGCGAACCAATTACAATGAGCAGTTCTTC. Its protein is CASSPEGGRTNYNEQFF.

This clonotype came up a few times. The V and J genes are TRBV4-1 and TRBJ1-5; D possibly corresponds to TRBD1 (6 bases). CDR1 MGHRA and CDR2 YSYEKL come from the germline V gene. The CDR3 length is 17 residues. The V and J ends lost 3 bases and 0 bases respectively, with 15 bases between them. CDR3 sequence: CASSQGWGDNSNQPQHF. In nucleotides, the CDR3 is TGCGCCAGCAGCCAGGGGTGGGGGGACAATAGCAATCAGCCCCAGCATTTT.

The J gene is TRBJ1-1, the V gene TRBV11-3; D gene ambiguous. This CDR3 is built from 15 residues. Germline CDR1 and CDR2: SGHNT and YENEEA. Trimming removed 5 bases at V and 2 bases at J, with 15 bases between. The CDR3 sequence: CASSRLKGTNTEAFF. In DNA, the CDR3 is TGTGCCAGCAGCCGTCTTAAGGGAACAAACACTGAAGCTTTCTTT.